This T cell receptor beta chain was retrieved from a study of tumor-infiltrating lymphocytes in localized non-small cell lung cancer. Study-wide findings and caveats: No T-cell fraction difference was seen between IM1 and IM2 tumors. Different pieces of the same tissue went to different assays, confounding technical variation with intratumor heterogeneity.

Data came from immunoSEQ multiplex PCR; TCRdb stores just in-frame clones and leaves some out. The table includes fewer than 12,000 clones, around 68% detected once. The CDR3 contains 14 residues. The germline gives CDR1 SGHNT, CDR2 YYREEE (reference sequence). V trimming: 4 bases; J trimming: 9 bases; junction bases outside the gene matches: 12. Worth noting for this clone: The antigen is unknown.

This receptor was obtained from a human donor with non-small cell lung cancer. The chain employs TRBV5-4 and TRBJ1-1; 7 nucleotides agree with TRBD1. Source material: lung tumor tissue. The CDR3, as DNA: TGTGCCAGCAGCCGGAGAGGGGGCGCTGGGCAAGCTTTCTTT. This encodes CASSRRGGAGQAFF.